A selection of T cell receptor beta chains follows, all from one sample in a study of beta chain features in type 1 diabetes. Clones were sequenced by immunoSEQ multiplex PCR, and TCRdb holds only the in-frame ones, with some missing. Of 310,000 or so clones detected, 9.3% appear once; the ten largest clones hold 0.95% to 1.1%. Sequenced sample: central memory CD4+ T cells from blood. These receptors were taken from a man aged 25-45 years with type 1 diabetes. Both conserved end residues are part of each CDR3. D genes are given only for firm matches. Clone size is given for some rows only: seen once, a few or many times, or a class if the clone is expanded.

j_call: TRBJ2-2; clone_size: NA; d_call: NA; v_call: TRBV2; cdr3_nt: TGTGCCAGCCGCGGATTTCCCTCCACCGGGGAGCTGTTTTTT; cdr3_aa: CASRGFPSTGELFF
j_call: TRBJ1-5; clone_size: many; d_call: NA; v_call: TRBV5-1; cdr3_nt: TGCGCCAGCAGCTTGGATGGGGATAGCAATCAGCCCCAGCATTTT; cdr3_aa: CASSLDGDSNQPQHF
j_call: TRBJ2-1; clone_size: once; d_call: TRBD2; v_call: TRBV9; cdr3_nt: TGTGCCAGCACCACGGGACTACTTAATGAGCAGTTCTTC; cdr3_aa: CASTTGLLNEQFF
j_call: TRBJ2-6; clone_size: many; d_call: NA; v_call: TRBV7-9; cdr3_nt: TGTGCCAGCACCTTCTCTGGGGCCAACGTCCTGACTTTC; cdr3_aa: CASTFSGANVLTF
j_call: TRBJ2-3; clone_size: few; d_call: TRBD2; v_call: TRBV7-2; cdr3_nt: TGTGCCAGCAGCCCTAGCGGGGGGGGAGGCACAGATACGCAGTATTTT; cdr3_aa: CASSPSGGGGTDTQYF
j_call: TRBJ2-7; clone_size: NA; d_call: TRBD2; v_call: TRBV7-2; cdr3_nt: TGTGCCAGCAGCTCCCCTAGCGGGGGGACGGGGCAGTACTTC; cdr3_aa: CASSSPSGGTGQYF
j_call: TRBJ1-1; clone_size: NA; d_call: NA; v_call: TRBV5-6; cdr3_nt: TGTGCCAGCAGCTTCGTGGGCGGGGAGAACACTGAAGCTTTCTTT; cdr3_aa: CASSFVGGENTEAFF
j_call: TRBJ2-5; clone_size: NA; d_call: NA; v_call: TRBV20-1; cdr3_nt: TGCAGTGCTCAGCTTAAGGAGACCCAGTACTTC; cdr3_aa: CSAQLKETQYF
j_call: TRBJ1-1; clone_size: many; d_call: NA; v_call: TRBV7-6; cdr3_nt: TGTGCCAGCAGCGCTCCGGGAAGTAGCCTAAGCACTGAAGCTTTCTTT; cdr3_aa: CASSAPGSSLSTEAFF
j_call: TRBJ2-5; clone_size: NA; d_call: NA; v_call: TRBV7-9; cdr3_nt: TGTGCCAGCACCCCTAAGGGCGTCCAAGAGACCCAGTACTTC; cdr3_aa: CASTPKGVQETQYF
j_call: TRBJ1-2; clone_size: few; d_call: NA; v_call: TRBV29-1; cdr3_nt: TGCAGCGTTGAAGATCTTGTCAGCACCGTCTACTATGGCTACACCTTC; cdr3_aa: CSVEDLVSTVYYGYTF
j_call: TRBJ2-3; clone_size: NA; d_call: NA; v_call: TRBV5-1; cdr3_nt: TGCGCCAGCAGCTTGGACCCAGGGCCAGATACGCAGTATTTT; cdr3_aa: CASSLDPGPDTQYF
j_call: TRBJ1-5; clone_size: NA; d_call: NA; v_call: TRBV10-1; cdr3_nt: TGCGCCAGCAGTGAGACTAGCAATCAGCCCCAGCATTTT; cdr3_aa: CASSETSNQPQHF
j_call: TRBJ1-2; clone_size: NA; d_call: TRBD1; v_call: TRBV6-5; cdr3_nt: TGTGCCAGCAGATCCCCACGGGACAGTAACTATGGCTACACCTTC; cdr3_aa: CASRSPRDSNYGYTF
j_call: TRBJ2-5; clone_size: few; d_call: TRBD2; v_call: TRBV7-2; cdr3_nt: TGTGCCAGCAGCTTACGGGCTAGCGGAAATATAGAGACCCAGTACTTC; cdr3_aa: CASSLRASGNIETQYF
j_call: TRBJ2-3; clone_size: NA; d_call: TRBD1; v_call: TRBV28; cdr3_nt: TGTGCCAGCAATTTTGACAGGGGCGCAGATACGCAGTATTTT; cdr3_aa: CASNFDRGADTQYF
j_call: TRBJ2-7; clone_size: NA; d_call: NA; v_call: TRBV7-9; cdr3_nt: TGTGCCAGCAGCTTAGGTTCCTACGAGCAGTACTTC; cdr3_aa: CASSLGSYEQYF
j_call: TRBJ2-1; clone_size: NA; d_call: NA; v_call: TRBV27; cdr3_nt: TGTGCCAGCAGTTTGTCCTCGGGCAGAAAGTACAATGAGCAGTTCTTC; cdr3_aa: CASSLSSGRKYNEQFF
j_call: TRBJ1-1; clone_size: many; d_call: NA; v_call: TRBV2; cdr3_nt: TGTGCCAGCAGTGAAGCCCCTGACACCACAAGGGCTTTCTTT; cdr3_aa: CASSEAPDTTRAFF
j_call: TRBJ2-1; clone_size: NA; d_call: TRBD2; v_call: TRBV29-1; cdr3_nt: TGCAGCGTTGGCAGCGGGGACTACAATGAGCAGTTCTTC; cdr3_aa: CSVGSGDYNEQFF
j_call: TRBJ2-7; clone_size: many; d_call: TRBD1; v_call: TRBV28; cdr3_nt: TGTGCCAGCAGTTTGCTCGGACAGGTAGTAAGGTACGAGCAGTACTTC; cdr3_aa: CASSLLGQVVRYEQYF
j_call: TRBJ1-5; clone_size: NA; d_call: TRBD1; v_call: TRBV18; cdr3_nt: TGTGCCAGCTCACGATCCGGGACTGAGGGGGCCAATCAGCCCCAGCATTTT; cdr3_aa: CASSRSGTEGANQPQHF
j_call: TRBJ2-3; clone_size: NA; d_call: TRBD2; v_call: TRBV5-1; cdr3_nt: TGCGCCAGCAGCCTGGGACTAGAGGCTGATACGCAGTATTTT; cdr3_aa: CASSLGLEADTQYF
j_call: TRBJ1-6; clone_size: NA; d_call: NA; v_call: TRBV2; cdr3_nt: TGTGCCAGCAGTGAGGGGGGCGCGGCGAGTTCACCCCTCCACTTT; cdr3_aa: CASSEGGAASSPLHF
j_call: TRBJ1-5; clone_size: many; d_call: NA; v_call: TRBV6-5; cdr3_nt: TGTGCCAGCAGTTACTCGAGAAGCAATCAGCCCCAGCATTTT; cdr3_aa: CASSYSRSNQPQHF
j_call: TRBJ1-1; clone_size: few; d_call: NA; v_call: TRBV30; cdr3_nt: TGTGCCTGGAGTGTAGGCCTGAACACTGAAGCTTTCTTT; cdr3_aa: CAWSVGLNTEAFF
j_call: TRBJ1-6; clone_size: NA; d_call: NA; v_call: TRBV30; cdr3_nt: TGTGCCTGCACCATGGGGATGGACTCACCCCTCCACTTT; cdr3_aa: CACTMGMDSPLHF
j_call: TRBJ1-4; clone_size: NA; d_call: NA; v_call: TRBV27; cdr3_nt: TGTGCCAGCAAGGGTGGAGCCCTGAATGAAAAACTGTTTTTT; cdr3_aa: CASKGGALNEKLFF
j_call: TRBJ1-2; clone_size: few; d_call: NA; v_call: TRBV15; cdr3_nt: TGTGCCACCAGCAGGACGGCAATTGAGTTTGGCTACACCTTC; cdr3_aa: CATSRTAIEFGYTF
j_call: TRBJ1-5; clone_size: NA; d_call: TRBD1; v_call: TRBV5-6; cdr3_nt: TGTGCCAGCAGCCGACAGGGGGAATATCAGCCCCAGCATTTT; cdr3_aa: CASSRQGEYQPQHF
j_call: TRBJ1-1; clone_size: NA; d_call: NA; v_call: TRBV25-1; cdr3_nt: TGTGCCAGCAGTGCCCAGGGTTTCACTGAAGCTTTCTTT; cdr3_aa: CASSAQGFTEAFF
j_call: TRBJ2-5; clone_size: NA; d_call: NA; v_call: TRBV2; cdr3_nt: TGTGCCAGCAGTGAAGCGCTGAAGACCCAGTACTTC; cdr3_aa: CASSEALKTQYF
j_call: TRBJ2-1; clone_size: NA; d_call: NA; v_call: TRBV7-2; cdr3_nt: TGTGCCAGCAGCCGACCAGTTGTGAATGAGCAGTTCTTC; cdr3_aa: CASSRPVVNEQFF
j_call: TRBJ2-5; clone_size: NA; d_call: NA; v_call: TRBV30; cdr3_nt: TGTGCCTGGAGGGGAGGGGGATCGGAGACCCAGTACTTC; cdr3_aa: CAWRGGGSETQYF
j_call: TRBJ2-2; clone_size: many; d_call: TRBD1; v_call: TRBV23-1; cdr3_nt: TGCGCCAGCTTCCCCGGACAGGGGGGCGACACCGGGGAGCTGTTTTTT; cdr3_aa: CASFPGQGGDTGELFF
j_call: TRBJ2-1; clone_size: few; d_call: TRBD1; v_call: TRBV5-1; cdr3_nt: TGCGCCAGCAGCTGGCGAACAGGGGGCGATGAGCAGTTCTTC; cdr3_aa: CASSWRTGGDEQFF
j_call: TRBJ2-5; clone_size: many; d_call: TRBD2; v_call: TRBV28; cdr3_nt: TGTGCCACCACTAGCGGGGGCTTAGAGACCCAGTACTTC; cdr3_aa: CATTSGGLETQYF
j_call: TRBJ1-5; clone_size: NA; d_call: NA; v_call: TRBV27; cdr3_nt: TGTGCCAGCAGTTTGAATACCGACAGCAATCAGCCCCAGCATTTT; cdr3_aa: CASSLNTDSNQPQHF
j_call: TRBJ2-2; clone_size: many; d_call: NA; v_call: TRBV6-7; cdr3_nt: TGTGCCAGCAGTGGGGGTTCCGGGGAGCTGTTTTTT; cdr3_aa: CASSGGSGELFF
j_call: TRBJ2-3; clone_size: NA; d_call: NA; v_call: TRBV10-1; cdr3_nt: TGCGCCAGCAGTCCTAACGGGGGCCTGAGCACAGATACGCAGTATTTT; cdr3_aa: CASSPNGGLSTDTQYF
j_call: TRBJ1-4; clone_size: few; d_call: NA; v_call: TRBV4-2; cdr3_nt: TGTGCCAGCAGCCAAGGTTCGAGGGCGGCAGCCGATGAAAAACTGTTTTTT; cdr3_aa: CASSQGSRAAADEKLFF
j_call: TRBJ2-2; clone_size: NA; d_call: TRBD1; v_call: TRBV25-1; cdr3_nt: TGTGCCAGCAGTGACAATGACAGGGGAATTATCGGGGAGCTGTTTTTT; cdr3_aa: CASSDNDRGIIGELFF
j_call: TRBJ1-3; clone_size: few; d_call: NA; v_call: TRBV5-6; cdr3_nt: TGTGCCAGCAGCCCACAACAGGGCTCTGGAAACACCATATATTTT; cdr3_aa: CASSPQQGSGNTIYF
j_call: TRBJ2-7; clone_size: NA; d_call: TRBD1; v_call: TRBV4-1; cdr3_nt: TGCGCCAGCAGCCACGGGACAGACGAGCAGTACTTC; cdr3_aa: CASSHGTDEQYF
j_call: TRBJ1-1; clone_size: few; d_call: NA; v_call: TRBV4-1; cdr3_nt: TGCGCCAGCAGCCCTGGCCCTGAAGCTTTCTTT; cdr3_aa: CASSPGPEAFF
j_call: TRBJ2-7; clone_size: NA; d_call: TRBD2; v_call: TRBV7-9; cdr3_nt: TGTGCCAGCAGCTTAGGGACTAGCGGGCCCTACGAGCAGTACTTC; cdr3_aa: CASSLGTSGPYEQYF
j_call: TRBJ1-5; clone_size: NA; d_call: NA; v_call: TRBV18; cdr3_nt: TGTGCCAGCTCACCTGAGAGTAATAGCAATCAGCCCCAGCATTTT; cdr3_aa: CASSPESNSNQPQHF
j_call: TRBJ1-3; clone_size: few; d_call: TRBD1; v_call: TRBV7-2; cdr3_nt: TGTGCCAGCAGCCTGGGACAGGGAGGGAACACCATATATTTT; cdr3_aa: CASSLGQGGNTIYF
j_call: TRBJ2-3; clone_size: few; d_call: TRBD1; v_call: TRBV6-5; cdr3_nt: TGTGCCAGCAGCCCCGACAGGGCCACAGATACGCAGTATTTT; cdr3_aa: CASSPDRATDTQYF
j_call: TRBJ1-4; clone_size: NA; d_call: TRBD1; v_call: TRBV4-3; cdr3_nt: TGCGCCAGCAGCCCCCGGACAGGGGGTGAAAAACTGTTTTTT; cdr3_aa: CASSPRTGGEKLFF